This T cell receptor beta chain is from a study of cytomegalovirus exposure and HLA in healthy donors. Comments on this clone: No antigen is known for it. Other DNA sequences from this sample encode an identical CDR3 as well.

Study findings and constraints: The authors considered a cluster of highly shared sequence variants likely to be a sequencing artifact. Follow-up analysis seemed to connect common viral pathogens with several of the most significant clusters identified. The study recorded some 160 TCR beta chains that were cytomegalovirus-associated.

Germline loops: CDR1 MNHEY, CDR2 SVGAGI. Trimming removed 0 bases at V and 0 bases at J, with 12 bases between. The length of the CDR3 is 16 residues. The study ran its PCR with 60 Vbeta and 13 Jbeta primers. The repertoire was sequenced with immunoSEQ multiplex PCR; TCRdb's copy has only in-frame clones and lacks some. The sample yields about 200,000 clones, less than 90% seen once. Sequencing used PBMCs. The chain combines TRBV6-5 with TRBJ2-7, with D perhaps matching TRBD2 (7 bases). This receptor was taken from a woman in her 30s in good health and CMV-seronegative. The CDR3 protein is CASSYSGGASSYEQYF. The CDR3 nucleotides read TGTGCCAGCAGTTACTCTGGGGGGGCGAGCTCCTACGAGCAGTACTTC.